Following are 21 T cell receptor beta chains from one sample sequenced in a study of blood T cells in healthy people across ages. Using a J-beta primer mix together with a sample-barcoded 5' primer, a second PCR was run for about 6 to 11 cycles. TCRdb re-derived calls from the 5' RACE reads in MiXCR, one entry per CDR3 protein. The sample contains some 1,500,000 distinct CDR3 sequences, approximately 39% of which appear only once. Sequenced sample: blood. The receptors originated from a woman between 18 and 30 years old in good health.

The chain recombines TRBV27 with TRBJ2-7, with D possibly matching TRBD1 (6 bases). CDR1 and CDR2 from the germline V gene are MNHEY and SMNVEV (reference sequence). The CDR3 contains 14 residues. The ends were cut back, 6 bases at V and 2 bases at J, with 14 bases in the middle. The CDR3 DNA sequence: TGTGCCAGCAGACTTGGGACACACGCCTACGAGCAGTACTTC. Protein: CASRLGTHAYEQYF.

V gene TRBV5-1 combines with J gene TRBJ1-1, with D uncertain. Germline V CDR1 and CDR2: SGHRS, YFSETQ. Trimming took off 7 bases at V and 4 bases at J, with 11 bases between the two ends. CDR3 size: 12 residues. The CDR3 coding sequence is TGCGCCAGCGGGGTGAGAAGCACTGAAGCTTTCTTT. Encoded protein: CASGVRSTEAFF.

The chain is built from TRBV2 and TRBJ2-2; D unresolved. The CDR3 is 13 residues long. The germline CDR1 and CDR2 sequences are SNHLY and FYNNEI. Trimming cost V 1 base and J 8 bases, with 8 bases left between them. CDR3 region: CASSEVEQGELFF. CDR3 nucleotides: TGTGCCAGCAGTGAAGTCGAACAGGGGGAGCTGTTTTTT.

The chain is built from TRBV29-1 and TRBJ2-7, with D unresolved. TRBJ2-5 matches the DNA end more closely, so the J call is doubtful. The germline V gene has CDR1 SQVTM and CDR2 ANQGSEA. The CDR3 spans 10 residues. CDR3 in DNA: TGCAGCGTCAGAACGGAGACCCAGTACTTC. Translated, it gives CSVRTETQYF.

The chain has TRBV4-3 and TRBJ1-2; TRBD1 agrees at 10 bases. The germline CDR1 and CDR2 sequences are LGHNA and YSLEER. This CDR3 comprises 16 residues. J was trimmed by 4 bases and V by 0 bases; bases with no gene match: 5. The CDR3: CASSQDLRTGGYGYTF. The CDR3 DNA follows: TGCGCCAGCAGCCAAGACCTCCGGACAGGGGGCTATGGCTACACCTTC.

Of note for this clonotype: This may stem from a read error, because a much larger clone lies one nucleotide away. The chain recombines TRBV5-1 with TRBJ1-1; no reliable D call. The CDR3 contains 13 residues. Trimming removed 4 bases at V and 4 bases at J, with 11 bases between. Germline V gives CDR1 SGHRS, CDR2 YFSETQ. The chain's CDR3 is CASSRTASTEAFF. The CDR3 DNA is TGCGCCAGCAGCCGGACGGCTAGCACTGAAGCTTTCTTT.

CDR3 sequence (DNA): TGCAGTGCTAGAACGTACAGGGTGAACACTGAAGCTTTCTTT. It yields the protein CSARTYRVNTEAFF. The rearrangement uses TRBV20-1 and TRBJ1-1; D perhaps matches TRBD1 (6 bases). V was shortened by 2 bases and J by 0 bases, with 10 bases between the two germline ends. CDR1 and CDR2 from the germline V gene are DFQATT and SNEGSKA (reference sequence). CDR3 length: 14 residues.

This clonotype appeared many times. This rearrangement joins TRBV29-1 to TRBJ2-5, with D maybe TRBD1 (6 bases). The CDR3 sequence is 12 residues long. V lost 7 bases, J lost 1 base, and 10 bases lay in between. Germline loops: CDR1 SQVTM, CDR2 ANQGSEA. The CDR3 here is CSAGTTQETQYF. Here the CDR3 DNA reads TGCAGCGCCGGGACAACCCAAGAGACCCAGTACTTC.

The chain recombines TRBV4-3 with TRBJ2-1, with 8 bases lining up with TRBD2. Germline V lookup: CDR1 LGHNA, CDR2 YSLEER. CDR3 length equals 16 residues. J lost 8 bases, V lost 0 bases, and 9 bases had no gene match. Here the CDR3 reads CASSQETSESGDEQFF. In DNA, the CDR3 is TGCGCCAGCAGCCAAGAGACTAGCGAGTCAGGCGATGAGCAGTTCTTC.

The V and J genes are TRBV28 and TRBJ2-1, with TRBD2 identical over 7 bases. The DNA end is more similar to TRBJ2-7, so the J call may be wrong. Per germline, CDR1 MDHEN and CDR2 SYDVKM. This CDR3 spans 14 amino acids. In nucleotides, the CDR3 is TGTGCCAGCAGTTTGGGGACTATTCAGAATGAGCAGTACTTC. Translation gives CASSLGTIQNEQYF.

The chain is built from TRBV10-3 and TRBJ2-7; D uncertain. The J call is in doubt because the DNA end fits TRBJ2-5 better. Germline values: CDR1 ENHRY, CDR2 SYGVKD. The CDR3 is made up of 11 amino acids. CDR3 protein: CAIRDRETQYF. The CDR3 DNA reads TGTGCCATCAGGGATCGGGAGACCCAGTACTTC.

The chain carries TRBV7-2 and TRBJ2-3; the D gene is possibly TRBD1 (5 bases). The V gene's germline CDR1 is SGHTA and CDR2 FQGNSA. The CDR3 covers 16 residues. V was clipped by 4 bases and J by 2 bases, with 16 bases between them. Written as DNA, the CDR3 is TGTGCCAGCAGCTCCGACGGACACCGGATCACAGATACGCAGTATTTT. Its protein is CASSSDGHRITDTQYF.

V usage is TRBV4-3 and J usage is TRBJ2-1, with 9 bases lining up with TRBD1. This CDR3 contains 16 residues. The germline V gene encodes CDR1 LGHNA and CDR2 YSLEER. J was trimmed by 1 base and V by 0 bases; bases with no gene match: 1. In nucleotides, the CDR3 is TGCGCCAGCAGCCAAGAGGGACAGGGTTCCTACAATGAGCAGTTCTTC. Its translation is CASSQEGQGSYNEQFF.

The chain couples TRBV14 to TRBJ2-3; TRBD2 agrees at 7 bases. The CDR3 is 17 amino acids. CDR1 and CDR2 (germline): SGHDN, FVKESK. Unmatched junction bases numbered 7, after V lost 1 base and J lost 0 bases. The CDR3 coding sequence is TGTGCCAGCAGCCAAGGTCCAGCGGGGTTTAGCACAGATACGCAGTATTTT. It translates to CASSQGPAGFSTDTQYF.

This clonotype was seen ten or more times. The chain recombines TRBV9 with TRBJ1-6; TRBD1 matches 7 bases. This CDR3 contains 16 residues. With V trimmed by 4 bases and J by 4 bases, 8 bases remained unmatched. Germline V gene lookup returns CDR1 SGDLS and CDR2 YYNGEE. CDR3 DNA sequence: TGTGCCAGCAGCCTTGGGACAGAGGGTTATAATTCACCCCTCCACTTT. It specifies CASSLGTEGYNSPLHF.

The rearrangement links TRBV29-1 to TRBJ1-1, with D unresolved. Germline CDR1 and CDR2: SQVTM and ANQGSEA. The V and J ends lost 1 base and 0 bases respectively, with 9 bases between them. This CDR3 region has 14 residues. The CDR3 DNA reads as TGCAGCGTTGAAGTCCCGGCTATGAACACTGAAGCTTTCTTT. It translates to CSVEVPAMNTEAFF.

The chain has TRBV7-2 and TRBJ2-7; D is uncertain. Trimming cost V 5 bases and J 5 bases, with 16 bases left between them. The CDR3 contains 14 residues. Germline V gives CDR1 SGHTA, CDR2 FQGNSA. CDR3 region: CASSARLASHEQYF. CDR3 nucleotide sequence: TGTGCCAGCAGCGCCCGACTTGCTTCCCACGAGCAGTACTTC.

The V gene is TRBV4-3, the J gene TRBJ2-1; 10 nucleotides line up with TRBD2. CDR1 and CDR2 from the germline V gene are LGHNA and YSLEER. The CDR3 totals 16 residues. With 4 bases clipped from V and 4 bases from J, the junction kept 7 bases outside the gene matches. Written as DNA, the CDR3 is TGCGCCAGCAGCCGCACAGGGACTAGCGAGTACAATGAGCAGTTCTTC. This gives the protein CASSRTGTSEYNEQFF.

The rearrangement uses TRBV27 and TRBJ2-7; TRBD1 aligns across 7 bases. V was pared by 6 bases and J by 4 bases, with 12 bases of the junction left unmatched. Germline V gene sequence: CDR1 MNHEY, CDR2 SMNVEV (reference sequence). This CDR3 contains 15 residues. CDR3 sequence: CASRSKGAVLYEQYF. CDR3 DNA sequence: TGTGCCAGCAGGAGCAAGGGGGCCGTCTTGTACGAGCAGTACTTC.

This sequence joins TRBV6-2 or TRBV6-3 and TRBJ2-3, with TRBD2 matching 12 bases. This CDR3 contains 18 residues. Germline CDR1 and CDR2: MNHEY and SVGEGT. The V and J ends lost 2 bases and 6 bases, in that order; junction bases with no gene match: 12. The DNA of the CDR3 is TGTGCCAGCAGTTACCCTCGGACTAGCGGGACAATTCTGGATACGCAGTATTTT. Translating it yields CASSYPRTSGTILDTQYF.

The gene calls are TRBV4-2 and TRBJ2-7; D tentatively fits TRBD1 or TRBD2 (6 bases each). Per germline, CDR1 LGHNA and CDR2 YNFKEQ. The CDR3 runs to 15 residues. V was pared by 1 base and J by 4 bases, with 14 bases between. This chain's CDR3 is CASSQGQGTWYEQYF. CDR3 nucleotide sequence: TGTGCCAGCAGCCAAGGTCAGGGGACTTGGTACGAGCAGTACTTC.